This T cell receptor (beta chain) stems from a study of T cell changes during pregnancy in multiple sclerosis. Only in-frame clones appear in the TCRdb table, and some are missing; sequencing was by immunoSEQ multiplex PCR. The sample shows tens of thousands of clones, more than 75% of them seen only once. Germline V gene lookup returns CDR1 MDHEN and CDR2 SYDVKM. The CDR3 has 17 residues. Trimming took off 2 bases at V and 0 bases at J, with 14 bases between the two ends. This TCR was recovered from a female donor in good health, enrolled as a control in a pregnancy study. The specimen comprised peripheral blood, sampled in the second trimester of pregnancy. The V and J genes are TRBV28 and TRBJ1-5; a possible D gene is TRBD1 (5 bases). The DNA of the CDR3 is TGTGCCAGCAGTTTAAGGGGTTCCGGGTATAGCAATCAGCCCCAGCATTTT. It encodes CASSLRGSGYSNQPQHF.